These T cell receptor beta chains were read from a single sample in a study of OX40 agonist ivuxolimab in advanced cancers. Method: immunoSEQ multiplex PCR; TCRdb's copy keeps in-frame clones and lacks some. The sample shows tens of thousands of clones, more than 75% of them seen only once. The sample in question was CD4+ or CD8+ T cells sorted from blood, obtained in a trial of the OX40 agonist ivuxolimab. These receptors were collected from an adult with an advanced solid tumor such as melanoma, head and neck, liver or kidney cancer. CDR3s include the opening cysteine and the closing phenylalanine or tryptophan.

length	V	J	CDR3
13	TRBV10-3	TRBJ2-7	CAISEGKGYEQYF
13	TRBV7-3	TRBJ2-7	CASSLDRGHEQYF
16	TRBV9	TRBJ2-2	CASSVVGTGRTGELFF
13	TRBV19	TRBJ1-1	CASSYGRNTEAFF
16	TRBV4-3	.	CASSRGGRTSAYEQYF
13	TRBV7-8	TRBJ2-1	CAAMGGAYNEQFF
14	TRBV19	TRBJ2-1	CASTYTGSYNEQFF
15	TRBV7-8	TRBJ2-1	CASSPYRRDGNEQFF
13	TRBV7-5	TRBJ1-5	CVRSPHENQPQHF
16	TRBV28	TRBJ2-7	CASSWRTGGTRDEQYF
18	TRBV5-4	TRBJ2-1	CASSLIYLAGGSYNEQFF
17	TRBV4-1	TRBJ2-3	CASSQEAGGSSTDTQYF
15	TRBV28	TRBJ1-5	CASTIQGAFNQPQHF
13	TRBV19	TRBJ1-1	CASSLRLNTEAFF
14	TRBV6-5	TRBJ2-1	CASTHEQGYNEQFF
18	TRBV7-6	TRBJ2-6	CASSTSGGPYSGANVLTF
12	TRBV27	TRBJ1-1	CASRTGDTEAFF
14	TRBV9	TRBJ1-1	CASSVGSGSSEAFF
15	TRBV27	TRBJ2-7	CASSSPGQGIHEQYF
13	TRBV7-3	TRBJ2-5	CASSLKGPETQYF
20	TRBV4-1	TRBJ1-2	CASSQDRLETGGPLGYGYTF
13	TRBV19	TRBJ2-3	CASSMASTDTQYF
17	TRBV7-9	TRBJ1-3	CASSAGPGTASGNTIYF
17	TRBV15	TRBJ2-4	CATSRDRGREVQNIQYF
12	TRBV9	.	CASSLPPSEQYF
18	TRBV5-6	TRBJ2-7	CASSPVPGQGLSSYEQYF
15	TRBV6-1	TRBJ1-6	CASGYVQGVDSPLHF
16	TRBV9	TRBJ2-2	CASSAQKRERDGELFF